The 23 T cell receptor beta chains given below trace back to one sample, sequenced in a study of blood T cell repertoires in COVID-19. Sequencing used immunoSEQ multiplex PCR; TCRdb keeps in-frame clones, though not all of them. The sample has about 220,000 clones, roughly 80% seen once. The sample taken for sequencing was peripheral blood. The source of these receptors is a woman aged 55 to 70 who had recovered from COVID-19.

The chain employs TRBV3-1 (or the pseudogene TRBV3-2) and TRBJ2-7, with D maybe TRBD1 (6 bases). Deletions cut 5 bases from V and 0 bases from J, with 11 bases between. CDR1 and CDR2 (germline): LGHDT, YNNKEL (reference sequence). The CDR3 has 14 amino acids. CDR3 loop: CASSYRDTSYEQYF. The CDR3 DNA is TGTGCCAGCAGCTACAGGGATACCTCCTACGAGCAGTACTTC.

The chain has TRBV6-1 and TRBJ2-7, with a weak D call TRBD2 (7 bases). This CDR3 has 14 residues. CDR1 is MNHNS, CDR2 SASEGT, per germline. Trimming removed 1 base from V and 8 bases from J, with 15 bases in between. The CDR3 is CASSEGVWGGKQYF. The CDR3 bases are TGTGCCAGCAGTGAAGGTGTATGGGGGGGCAAGCAGTACTTC.

The chain couples TRBV2 to TRBJ1-5; tentative D call: TRBD1 (6 bases). The CDR3 totals 13 residues. Germline V lookup: CDR1 SNHLY, CDR2 FYNNEI. Trimming cost V 8 bases and J 7 bases, with 15 bases left between them. The CDR3 coding sequence is TGTGCCAGCCACGGACAGTTGGAACAGCCCCAGCATTTT. It translates to CASHGQLEQPQHF.

The chain uses TRBV7-3 and TRBJ2-1; 7 nucleotides line up with TRBD2. This CDR3 comprises 13 residues. Per germline, CDR1 SGHTA and CDR2 FQGTGA. The V and J ends lost 2 bases and 9 bases, in that order; junction bases with no gene match: 4. As DNA, the CDR3 is TGTGCCAGCAGCTTAGGGGGGGACCCTGAGCAGTTCTTC. It is translated as CASSLGGDPEQFF.

The CDR3 sequence: CASSKAGQETQYF. The CDR3 nucleotides read TGTGCCAGTAGTAAGGCGGGGCAAGAGACCCAGTACTTC. The genes are TRBV19 and TRBJ2-5; D might be TRBD2 (6 bases). This CDR3 has 13 amino acids. Germline V gene sequence: CDR1 LNHDA, CDR2 SQIVND (reference sequence). The ends were cut back, 4 bases at V and 2 bases at J, with 8 bases in the middle.

V and J are TRBV20-1 and TRBJ1-1; D call uncertain. V was clipped by 8 bases and J by 1 base, with 8 bases between them. Germline-derived CDR1 and CDR2 are DFQATT and SNEGSKA (reference sequence). CDR3 length: 11 amino acids. CDR3 protein: CSNTRNTEAFF. Here the CDR3 DNA reads TGCAGTAACACACGGAACACTGAAGCTTTCTTT.

This clone was observed once. This chain links TRBV7-9 with TRBJ1-1; 7 nucleotides match TRBD1. Looked up from germline, CDR1 is SEHNR and CDR2 is FQNEAQ (reference sequence). With 1 base clipped from V and 0 bases from J, the junction kept 5 bases outside the gene matches. The CDR3 consists of 16 residues. The CDR3 here is CASSLDRGVMNTEAFF. CDR3 DNA sequence: TGTGCCAGCAGCTTAGACAGGGGCGTCATGAACACTGAAGCTTTCTTT.

V is TRBV6-6 and J is TRBJ1-2; 7 nucleotides align to TRBD1. The V gene's germline CDR1 is MNHNY and CDR2 SVGAGI (reference sequence). The CDR3 has 15 residues. The trim removed 2 bases at V and 12 bases at J, leaving 15 bases unmatched. CDR3 nucleotides: TGTGCCAGCAGTTACCCTAGGGGACAGCTGTCCGGGGACACCTTC. Protein sequence: CASSYPRGQLSGDTF.

This chain joins TRBV6-5 and TRBJ1-6, with 10 bases lining up with TRBD1. Losses at the gene ends were 5 bases for V and 13 bases for J; bases not matched to a gene: 11. This CDR3 has 15 residues. The germline CDR1 and CDR2 sequences are MNHEY and SVGAGI. The CDR3 DNA reads as TGTGCCAGCAGTCCTGCGGGACAGGGGCGCATCCCCCTCCACTTT. Its translation: CASSPAGQGRIPLHF.

The rearrangement uses TRBV5-4 and TRBJ2-1, with 10 bases identical to TRBD2. From germline, CDR1 is SGHNT and CDR2 YYREEE (reference sequence). The CDR3 length is 16 residues. The trim removed 2 bases at V and 10 bases at J, leaving 12 bases unmatched. CDR3 region: CASSLGSLAGAREQFF. The CDR3 DNA reads as TGTGCCAGCAGCTTAGGGTCGCTAGCGGGGGCTCGGGAGCAGTTCTTC.

The J gene is TRBJ1-1, the V gene TRBV27; D uncertain. The CDR3 has 13 amino acids. Germline CDR1 reads MNHEY; CDR2 reads SMNVEV (reference sequence). Trimming left V 3 bases short and J 1 base short, with 6 bases between. The CDR3 DNA reads TGTGCCAGCAGTTTTACAGCGAACACTGAAGCTTTCTTT. Translation gives CASSFTANTEAFF.

In DNA form, the CDR3 reads TGTGCCAGCAGTTCCACGGGGAGTTCTGAAAAACTGTTTTTT. Amino acids: CASSSTGSSEKLFF. The chain has TRBV6-5 and TRBJ1-4; D is undetermined. CDR3 length equals 14 residues. V dropped 4 bases and J dropped 7 bases, with 13 bases sitting between them. Per germline, CDR1 MNHEY and CDR2 SVGAGI.

The chain carries TRBV12-3 or TRBV12-4 and TRBJ1-2; D may be TRBD1 (5 bases). Trimming cost V 3 bases and J 8 bases, with 10 bases left between them. This CDR3 has 12 amino acids. CDR3 amino acids: CASSLGGGGYTF. The CDR3 DNA sequence: TGTGCCAGCAGTTTGGGGGGTGGAGGCTACACCTTC.

This clone occurred once. V and J are TRBV7-9 and TRBJ1-3; D gene ambiguous. V was cut by 1 base and J by 0 bases, with 10 bases left in between. The germline V gene has CDR1 SEHNR and CDR2 FQNEAQ (reference sequence). This CDR3 has 16 residues. In DNA form, the CDR3 reads TGTGCCAGCAGCTTAGGCGGTGTATACTCTGGAAACACCATATATTTT. Encoded protein: CASSLGGVYSGNTIYF.

The V call is TRBV4-1, the J call TRBJ1-1; no firm D call. The V and J ends lost 4 bases and 4 bases respectively, with 16 bases between them. The V gene's germline CDR1 is MGHRA and CDR2 YSYEKL. The CDR3 loop spans 15 amino acids. The CDR3 coding sequence is TGCGCCAGCAGCCCTGGTGGAGGGCTAACCACTGAAGCTTTCTTT. This codes for CASSPGGGLTTEAFF.

A remark on this clone: Germline is not matched at one junction end, which may reflect a read error. The J gene is TRBJ2-7, the V gene TRBV6-5, with D perhaps matching TRBD2 (5 bases). CDR1 is MNHEY, CDR2 SVGAGI, per germline. This CDR3 spans 13 amino acids. The CDR3 reads CASSDSPGYEQYF. In nucleotides, the CDR3 is TGTGCCAGCAGTGACTCTCCGGGGTACGAGCAGTACTTC.

This CDR3 reads CASSLGLQGNTQYF. The CDR3 coding sequence is TGTGCCAGCTCACTCGGGCTACAGGGGAATACGCAGTATTTT. The chain combines TRBV18 with TRBJ2-3; TRBD1 matches at 7 bases. Germline-derived CDR1 and CDR2 are KGHSH and LQKENI. The ends lost 4 bases at V and 7 bases at J; junction bases unmatched: 8. The CDR3 is 14 residues long. The complete variable domain, with remaining parts taken from reference TRBV18 and TRBJ2-3, reads NAGVMQNPRHLVRRRGQEARLRCSPMKGHSHVYWYRQLPEEGLKFMVYLQKENIIDESGMPKERFSAEFPKEGPSILRIQQVVRGDSAAYFCASSLGLQGNTQYFGPGTRLTVL.

The J gene is TRBJ2-7, the V gene TRBV19, with D perhaps TRBD1 (5 bases). The length of the CDR3 is 14 residues. Germline assignment: CDR1 LNHDA and CDR2 SQIVND (reference sequence). The V end was cut by 1 base, the J end by 2 bases, with 9 bases between. CDR3 sequence: CASSIGGLPYEQYF. The CDR3 DNA reads TGTGCCAGTAGTATAGGGGGCCTCCCCTACGAGCAGTACTTC.

The gene calls are TRBV5-4 and TRBJ2-3; TRBD1 might be the D (5 bases). The CDR3 extends over 14 amino acids. V dropped 0 bases and J dropped 3 bases, with 8 bases sitting between them. Looked up from germline, CDR1 is SGHNT and CDR2 is YYREEE (reference sequence). CDR3 sequence (DNA): TGTGCCAGCAGCTTGGAGCAGGGTACAGATACGCAGTATTTT. Translating gives CASSLEQGTDTQYF.

The gene calls are TRBV6-2 or TRBV6-3 and TRBJ2-2; 13 bases align to TRBD2. The CDR3 length is 18 residues. CDR1 and CDR2 from the germline V gene are MNHEY and SVGEGT. J gave up 7 bases and V 2 bases, and 10 bases lay outside the gene matches. The DNA of the CDR3 is TGTGCCAGCAGTTACCCCCGGACTAGCGGGGGAGAATTCGGGGAGCTGTTTTTT. Translating gives CASSYPRTSGGEFGELFF.

The gene calls are TRBV2 and TRBJ1-4; 8 positions agree with TRBD1. J gave up 5 bases and V 7 bases, and 6 bases lay outside the gene matches. This CDR3 has 14 amino acids. CDR1 is SNHLY, CDR2 FYNNEI, per germline. CDR3 sequence: CASIQGQENEKLFF. The CDR3 region has the DNA TGTGCCAGCATCCAGGGACAGGAGAATGAAAAACTGTTTTTT. Looking up the rest from reference TRBV2 and TRBJ1-4 gives the full variable domain: EPEVTQTPSHQVTQMGQEVILRCVPISNHLYFYWYRQILGQKVEFLVSFYNNEISEKSEIFDDQFSVERPDGSNFTLKIRSTKLEDSAMYFCASIQGQENEKLFFGSGTQLSVL.

The chain is built from TRBV25-1 and TRBJ2-5; 10 bases align to TRBD2. The germline V gene has CDR1 MGHDK and CDR2 SYGVNS. The V and J ends lost 6 bases and 5 bases, in that order; junction bases with no gene match: 12. The CDR3 has 16 amino acids. In nucleotides, the CDR3 is TGTGCCAGCAGCGGAATAGGGCTAGCGGGGGCCGAGACCCAGTACTTC. It yields the protein CASSGIGLAGAETQYF. Full variable domain (remainder filled in from reference TRBV25-1 and TRBJ2-5): EADIYQTPRYLVIGTGKKITLECSQTMGHDKMYWYQQDPGMELHLIHYSYGVNSTEKGDLSSESTVSRIRTEHFPLTLESARPSHTSQYLCASSGIGLAGAETQYFGPGTRLLVL.

In this sample, this clone turned up once. The chain employs TRBV5-6 and TRBJ2-5; 7 bases match TRBD1. Germline CDR1 and CDR2: SGHDT and YYEEEE. CDR3 length: 15 amino acids. The junction had 6 bases not matched to a gene; V was cut back by 4 bases and J by 0 bases. The CDR3 spells CASSPGTAYQETQYF. The DNA of the CDR3 is TGTGCCAGCAGCCCCGGGACAGCGTACCAAGAGACCCAGTACTTC.